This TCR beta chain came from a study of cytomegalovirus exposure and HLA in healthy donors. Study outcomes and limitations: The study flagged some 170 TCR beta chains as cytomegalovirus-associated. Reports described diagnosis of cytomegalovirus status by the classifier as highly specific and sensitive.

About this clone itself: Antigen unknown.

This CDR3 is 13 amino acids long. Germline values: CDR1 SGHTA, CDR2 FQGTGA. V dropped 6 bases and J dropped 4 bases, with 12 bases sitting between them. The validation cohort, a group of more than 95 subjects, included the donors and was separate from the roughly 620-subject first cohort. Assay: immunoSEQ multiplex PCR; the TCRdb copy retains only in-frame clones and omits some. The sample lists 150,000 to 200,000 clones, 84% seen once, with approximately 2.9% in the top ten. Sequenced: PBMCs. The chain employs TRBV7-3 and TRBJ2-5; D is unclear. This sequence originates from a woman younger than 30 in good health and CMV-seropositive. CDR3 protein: CASSGQVGETQYF. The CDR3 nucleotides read TGTGCCAGCAGTGGGCAGGTTGGAGAGACCCAGTACTTC.